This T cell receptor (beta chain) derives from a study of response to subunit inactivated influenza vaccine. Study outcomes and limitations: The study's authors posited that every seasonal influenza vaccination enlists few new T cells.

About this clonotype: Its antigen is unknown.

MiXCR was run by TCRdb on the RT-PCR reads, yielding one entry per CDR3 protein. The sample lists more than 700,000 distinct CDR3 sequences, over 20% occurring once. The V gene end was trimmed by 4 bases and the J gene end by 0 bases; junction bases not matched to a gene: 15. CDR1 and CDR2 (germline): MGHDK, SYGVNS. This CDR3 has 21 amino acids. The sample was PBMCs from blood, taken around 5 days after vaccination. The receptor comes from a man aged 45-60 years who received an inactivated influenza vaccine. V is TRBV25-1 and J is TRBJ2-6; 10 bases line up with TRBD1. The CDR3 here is CASSGVSGTGAISSGANVLTF. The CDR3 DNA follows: TGTGCCAGCAGTGGCGTATCCGGGACAGGGGCTATAAGCTCTGGGGCCAACGTCCTGACTTTC.